The 27 T cell receptor beta chains in this list originate from one sample, sequenced in a study of T cell repertoires in cytomegalovirus infection. Their specific antigens are unknown. A single record per CDR3 protein comes from TCRdb applying MiXCR to the reads. The repertoire consists of tens of thousands of distinct CDR3 sequences, with approximately 24% occurring once and the leading ten covering roughly 50%. The material was CD8+ T cells from cultured PBMCs, obtained from culture after CMV antigen stimulation. These receptors were obtained from a human donor in good health (CMV status not recorded). Some clones in this sample may be carry-over from other donors' samples.

Many counts were recorded for this clonotype. This chain connects TRBV7-9 to TRBJ2-3, with 11 bases aligning to TRBD2. CDR1 and CDR2 from the germline V gene are SEHNR and FQNEAQ (reference sequence). The length of the CDR3 is 16 residues. V lost 5 bases, J lost 3 bases, and 7 bases stayed unmatched. Here the CDR3 reads CASSQGLAETTDTQYF. The CDR3 DNA reads TGTGCCAGCAGCCAGGGACTAGCGGAGACTACAGATACGCAGTATTTT.

The rearrangement uses TRBV12-5 and TRBJ2-3; a weak D match, TRBD1 (6 bases). CDR1 is LGHNT and CDR2 is FRNRAP in the germline V gene. Trimming shortened V by 0 bases and J by 3 bases, and 25 bases separated the two germline ends. The CDR3 totals 20 residues. For the CDR3, the DNA is TGTGCTAGTGGTTTGGTACTGGTCGACAGGCTCGTATATCATACAGATACGCAGTATTTT. Residues: CASGLVLVDRLVYHTDTQYF.

The genes are TRBV6-8 and TRBJ2-7; TRBD1 matches at 7 bases. Unmatched junction bases numbered 21, after V lost 2 bases and J lost 2 bases. Germline loops: CDR1 MNHGY, CDR2 SAAAGT. This CDR3 comprises 20 residues. CDR3 sequence: CASSYPTIRTGMVGPYEQYF. The CDR3 coding sequence is TGTGCCAGCAGTTACCCCACGATTCGGACAGGAATGGTGGGACCCTACGAGCAGTACTTC.

This clonotype was recorded a few times. The chain couples TRBV6-6 to TRBJ2-3; D remains ambiguous. The CDR3 has 17 residues. V gave up 1 base and J gave up 0 bases, with 14 bases separating them. The germline V gene encodes CDR1 MNHNY and CDR2 SVGAGI (reference sequence). The CDR3: CASSYYLTVTSTDTQYF. DNA for the CDR3: TGTGCCAGCAGTTACTACTTGACGGTGACTAGCACAGATACGCAGTATTTT.

This chain connects TRBV5-4 to TRBJ1-2, with D hard to call. V lost 3 bases and J 6 bases, leaving 12 bases between the germline ends. The CDR3 extends over 13 amino acids. The germline V gene encodes CDR1 SGHNT and CDR2 YYREEE (reference sequence). This chain's CDR3 is CASSWSGVDGYTF. CDR3 DNA sequence: TGTGCCAGCAGCTGGTCTGGGGTGGATGGCTACACCTTC.

The chain carries TRBV9 and TRBJ1-4; D not certain. V lost 0 bases to trimming and J lost 7 bases, with 4 bases between them. The germline CDR1 and CDR2 sequences are SGDLS and YYNGEE. The CDR3 consists of 12 residues. The CDR3 bases are TGTGCCAGCAGCGTAGTCGGTGAAAAACTGTTTTTT. Its translation: CASSVVGEKLFF.

This clonotype was detected only a few times. The V call is TRBV6-1, the J call TRBJ1-1, with no clear D. The CDR3 sequence is 14 residues long. V was shortened by 4 bases and J by 0 bases, with 9 bases between the two germline ends. From germline, CDR1 is MNHNS and CDR2 SASEGT. Here the CDR3 DNA reads TGTGCCAGCAGTGGAGGAACCATGAACACTGAAGCTTTCTTT. This encodes CASSGGTMNTEAFF.

The chain links TRBV19 to TRBJ2-1; weak D call: TRBD2 (6 bases). Trimming cost V 5 bases and J 4 bases, with 15 bases left between them. CDR1 and CDR2 from the germline V gene are LNHDA and SQIVND (reference sequence). The CDR3 loop spans 15 amino acids. The CDR3 loop reads CASSLAGGPYNEQFF. The DNA of the CDR3 is TGTGCCAGTAGTCTAGCAGGAGGGCCTTACAATGAGCAGTTCTTC.

This clonotype was seen repeatedly, ten times or more. The rearrangement links TRBV5-6 to TRBJ2-3; 11 positions agree with TRBD1. In germline, CDR1 is SGHDT, CDR2 YYEEEE. Trimming took 0 bases from V and 1 from J; bases not matched to a gene: 4. The CDR3 consists of 17 residues. The chain's CDR3 is CASSLVGTGGGTDTQYF. The CDR3 DNA is TGTGCCAGCAGCTTGGTAGGGACAGGGGGAGGCACAGATACGCAGTATTTT.

This clonotype has ten or more counts. This chain links TRBV4-3 with TRBJ1-1; a weak D match, TRBD1 (5 bases). Germline lookup yields CDR1 LGHNA and CDR2 YSLEER. CDR3 length equals 15 residues. V shed 3 bases and J shed 4 bases, with 15 bases lying between them. CDR3 sequence reads: CASSHRQGEGTEAFF. DNA of the CDR3: TGCGCCAGCAGCCATCGCCAGGGCGAGGGCACTGAAGCTTTCTTT.

The J gene is TRBJ1-1, the V gene TRBV28, with unresolved D. Trimming stripped 3 bases from V and 1 base from J, with 18 bases between. This CDR3 is 17 amino acids long. Germline loops: CDR1 MDHEN, CDR2 SYDVKM. In nucleotides, the CDR3 is TGTGCCAGCAGTTTGGAGTACATTCGGGAGGGGAACACTGAAGCTTTCTTT. This encodes CASSLEYIREGNTEAFF.

The chain employs TRBV25-1 and TRBJ2-7; D gene ambiguous. Between the trimmed V and J ends, which lost 5 bases and 4 bases, there was a span of 12 bases. The germline V gene has CDR1 MGHDK and CDR2 SYGVNS. This CDR3 region has 13 residues. The DNA for the CDR3 is TGTGCCAGCAGTTGGGCCCCTGGGTACGAGCAGTACTTC. Protein sequence: CASSWAPGYEQYF.

This clonotype was seen a few times. The CDR3 loop reads CASSQDRKTTDTQYF. The CDR3 bases are TGCGCCAGCAGCCAAGACAGGAAGACCACAGATACGCAGTATTTT. The chain couples TRBV4-3 to TRBJ2-3; D gene uncertain. Germline V lookup: CDR1 LGHNA, CDR2 YSLEER. Trimming shortened V by 0 bases and J by 2 bases, and 9 bases separated the two germline ends. The CDR3 covers 15 residues.

V gene TRBV19 combines with J gene TRBJ1-4, with 7 bases fitting TRBD1. V lost 4 bases to trimming and J lost 5 bases; unmatched junction nucleotides: 7. Germline values: CDR1 LNHDA, CDR2 SQIVND (reference sequence). The CDR3 covers 15 residues. The CDR3 DNA follows: TGTGCCAGTAGTAAAACAGGGGAGAGGAATGAAAAACTGTTTTTT. Encoded protein: CASSKTGERNEKLFF.

CDR3 loop: CASSGGLGQPQHF. The CDR3, as DNA: TGTGCCAGCTCGGGGGGATTGGGACAGCCCCAGCATTTT. This chain joins TRBV18 and TRBJ1-5, with D perhaps matching TRBD1 (5 bases). V gave up 6 bases and J gave up 7 bases, with 13 bases separating them. CDR3 length equals 13 residues. Germline assignment: CDR1 KGHSH and CDR2 LQKENI.

The chain has TRBV15 and TRBJ2-7; D not certain. Deletions cut 8 bases from V and 2 bases from J, with 7 bases between. CDR1 is LNHNV, CDR2 YYDKDF, per germline (reference sequence). This CDR3 comprises 11 residues. The CDR3 region has the DNA TGTGCCACCGGTGACACCTACGAGCAGTACTTC. Its translation: CATGDTYEQYF.

In its sample, this clonotype was seen many times. J is TRBJ2-1 and V is TRBV19; 14 positions match TRBD2. CDR3 length: 17 residues. Germline trimming cut 10 bases from V and 2 bases from J; bases unmatched to any gene: 10. Germline V gene sequence: CDR1 LNHDA, CDR2 SQIVND (reference sequence). In DNA form, the CDR3 reads TGTGCCATTTCCGGGACTAGCGGGAGCGGAACCTACAATGAGCAGTTCTTC. Its protein product is CAISGTSGSGTYNEQFF.

This clonotype was picked up a small number of times. This chain uses TRBV15 with TRBJ1-3, with unresolved D. The CDR3 sequence is 17 residues long. Looked up from germline, CDR1 is LNHNV and CDR2 is YYDKDF (reference sequence). The V gene lost 0 bases and the J gene lost 4 bases, with 16 bases spanning the gap. CDR3 sequence: CATSRDLTDRLGNTIYF. In DNA, the CDR3 is TGTGCCACCAGCAGAGATCTAACAGACCGCCTCGGAAACACCATATATTTT. Full variable domain (missing parts from reference TRBV15 and TRBJ1-3): DAMVIQNPRYQVTQFGKPVTLSCSQTLNHNVMYWYQQKSSQAPKLLFHYYDKDFNNEADTPDNFQSRRPNTSFCFLDIRSPGLGDTAMYLCATSRDLTDRLGNTIYFGEGSWLTVV.

The table lists this clonotype with a few counts. The V gene is TRBV2, the J gene TRBJ2-3; 10 bases map to TRBD1. The V gene end was trimmed by 9 bases and the J gene end by 3 bases; junction bases not matched to a gene: 9. CDR1 is SNHLY, CDR2 FYNNEI, per germline. The CDR3 runs to 15 residues. The CDR3 is CASLTRDRGTDTQYF. Written as DNA, the CDR3 is TGTGCCAGTCTTACCCGGGACAGGGGAACAGATACGCAGTATTTT.

This clonotype was counted at least ten times. The V gene is TRBV11-2, the J gene TRBJ2-1; 13 bases match TRBD2. Germline CDR1 and CDR2: SGHAT and FQNNGV. CDR3 length: 16 amino acids. V dropped 5 bases and J dropped 8; count of bases not matched to a gene: 9. The CDR3 DNA sequence: TGTGCCAGCAGCCGACGGACTAGCGGGAGTGTCGATGAGCAGTTCTTC. The encoded protein is CASSRRTSGSVDEQFF.

This clonotype was counted between two and nine times. The rearrangement uses TRBV11-3 and TRBJ2-2; no reliable D call. This CDR3 is built from 11 residues. V was shortened by 3 bases and J by 5 bases, with 1 base between the two germline ends. Germline V gives CDR1 SGHNT, CDR2 YENEEA. The CDR3 here is CASSLTGELFF. DNA of the CDR3: TGTGCCAGCAGCTTGACCGGGGAGCTGTTTTTT. The full variable domain, its missing parts supplied by reference TRBV11-3 and TRBJ2-2, is EAGVVQSPRYKIIEKKQPVAFWCNPISGHNTLYWYLQNLGQGPELLIRYENEEAVDDSQLPKDRFSAERLKGVDSTLKIQPAELGDSAVYLCASSLTGELFFGEGSRLTVL.

This clonotype was recorded a few times. The rearrangement joins TRBV10-3 to TRBJ2-3, with 11 bases matching TRBD2. Germline V gene data show CDR1 as ENHRY and CDR2 as SYGVKD. With V trimmed by 10 bases and J by 8 bases, 11 bases remained unmatched. The CDR3 contains 14 residues. DNA of the CDR3: TGTGCCACATCTAGCGGGGGGTTCGCAGCTACGCAGTATTTT. Amino acid sequence: CATSSGGFAATQYF.

This sequence joins TRBV7-9 and TRBJ2-7, with 7 bases aligning to TRBD1. The CDR3 loop spans 15 amino acids. Losses at the gene ends were 4 bases for V and 4 bases for J; bases not matched to a gene: 10. Germline V gene data show CDR1 as SEHNR and CDR2 as FQNEAQ (reference sequence). The CDR3 protein is CASSSRDRDQYEQYF. CDR3 coding DNA: TGTGCCAGCAGCTCCCGAGACAGGGACCAATACGAGCAGTACTTC.

This clonotype appeared a single time. The rearrangement uses TRBV27 and TRBJ2-7; no reliable D call. Per germline, CDR1 MNHEY and CDR2 SMNVEV (reference sequence). This CDR3 spans 13 amino acids. V gave up 2 bases and J gave up 2 bases, with 7 bases separating them. The CDR3 sequence is CASSLKAAYEQYF. CDR3 coding DNA: TGTGCCAGCAGTTTAAAGGCAGCCTACGAGCAGTACTTC.

The rearrangement uses TRBV9 and TRBJ1-5; TRBD1 is a possible D gene (5 bases). CDR3 size: 14 residues. CDR1 is SGDLS and CDR2 is YYNGEE in the germline V gene. V was pared by 4 bases and J by 4 bases, with 12 bases between. CDR3 amino acids: CASSPGTVNQPQHF. The CDR3 nucleotides are TGTGCCAGCAGCCCCGGGACGGTTAATCAGCCCCAGCATTTT.

This clonotype was counted between two and nine times. The chain couples TRBV11-2 to TRBJ1-2; a weak D match, TRBD1 (5 bases). The CDR3 spans 16 residues. CDR1 and CDR2 (germline): SGHAT, FQNNGV. V lost 5 bases to trimming and J lost 0 bases, with 16 bases between them. CDR3 sequence reads: CASSLGKGIANYGYTF. The CDR3 DNA is TGTGCCAGCAGCCTAGGGAAGGGGATAGCTAACTATGGCTACACCTTC.

V is TRBV20-1 and J is TRBJ1-1, with D hard to call. In germline, CDR1 is DFQATT, CDR2 SNEGSKA (reference sequence). V lost 7 bases and J lost 7, with 16 bases in between. The CDR3 loop spans 12 amino acids. The CDR3 DNA is TGCAGTGTACCTGGACGCTCCATTGAAGCTTTCTTT. Translation: CSVPGRSIEAFF.